This T cell receptor (beta chain) is drawn from a study of T cells expressing NK-cell markers. TCRdb re-analyzed the 5' RACE reads; it lists each CDR3 protein once, without DNA. This sample's table reports 300,000 to 450,000 distinct CDR3 sequences. Overall study findings and caveats: What remained unclear was the HCMV specificity of expanded NKG2C+ T cell clones. Once again these clonotypes came out on top in the CD3+CD56-NKG2C+ fraction of several donors.

Looked up from germline, CDR1 is SGHTA and CDR2 is FQGNSA. This CDR3 has 15 residues. On this clonotype itself: Its specificity is not known.

This chain connects TRBV7-2 to TRBJ2-1; the TCRdb D gene call, TRBD2, has no DNA to confirm it. The receptor's source is a man between 18 and 69 years old in good health. The sequenced material came from blood T cells: a sorted CD56 or NKG2C T cell subset, CD4+ or CD8+ T cells, or bulk PBMC T cells (not recorded which). The CDR3 spells CASSELVNSYNEQFF. Full variable domain (outside the CDR3, taken from reference TRBV7-2 and TRBJ2-1): GAGVSQSPSNKVTEKGKDVELRCDPISGHTALYWYRQSLGQGLEFLIYFQGNSAPDKSGLPSDRFSAERTGGSVSTLTIQRTQQEDSAVYLCASSELVNSYNEQFFGPGTRLTVL.